This TCR beta chain was sequenced in a study of cytomegalovirus exposure and HLA in healthy donors. The germline gives CDR1 SGDLS, CDR2 YYNGEE. The CDR3 is made up of 15 amino acids. Trimming cost V 4 bases and J 0 bases, with 13 bases left between them. 60 Vbeta and 13 Jbeta primers were used in PCR. Method: immunoSEQ multiplex PCR; TCRdb's copy keeps in-frame clones and lacks some. Seen here are approximately 150,000 clones, 70% to 80% observed once, and the top ten hold approximately 2.3%. The gene calls are TRBV9 and TRBJ2-5, with TRBD1 as a possible D gene (6 bases). The material sequenced was PBMCs. The sequence derives from a man aged 35-49 years in good health and CMV-seronegative. The CDR3 DNA follows: TGTGCCAGCAGCCCCGGGACACCTCACCAAGAGACCCAGTACTTC. Protein sequence: CASSPGTPHQETQYF.